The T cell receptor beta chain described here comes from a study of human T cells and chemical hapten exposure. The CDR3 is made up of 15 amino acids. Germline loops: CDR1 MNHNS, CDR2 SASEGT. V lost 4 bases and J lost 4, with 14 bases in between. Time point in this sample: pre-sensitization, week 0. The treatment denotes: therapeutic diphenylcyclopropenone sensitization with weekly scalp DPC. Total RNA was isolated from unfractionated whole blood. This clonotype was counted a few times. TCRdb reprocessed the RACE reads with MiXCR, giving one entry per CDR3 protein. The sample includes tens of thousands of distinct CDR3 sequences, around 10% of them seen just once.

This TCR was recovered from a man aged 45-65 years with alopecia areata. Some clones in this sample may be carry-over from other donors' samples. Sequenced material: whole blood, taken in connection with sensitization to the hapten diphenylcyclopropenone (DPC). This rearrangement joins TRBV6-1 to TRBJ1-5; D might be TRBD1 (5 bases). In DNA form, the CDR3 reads TGTGCCAGCAGTGCAAGGGACGGTAAGAATCAGCCCCAGCATTTT. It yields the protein CASSARDGKNQPQHF.